This section outlines one TCR beta chain sequence together with its context. The entry originates in a study of blood T cell repertoires in COVID-19. The CDR3 runs to 15 residues. V trimming: 3 bases; J trimming: 2 bases; junction bases outside the gene matches: 6. Germline CDR1 is SGHTA and CDR2 is FQGTGA. Using immunoSEQ multiplex PCR, the repertoire was profiled, and TCRdb retains in-frame clones only, with some absent. The sample has 100,000 to 150,000 clones, approximately 74% seen once. The gene calls are TRBV7-3 and TRBJ2-7; TRBD2 agrees at 8 bases. What was sequenced was peripheral blood. The origin of this receptor is a man aged 60 to 69 with acute or convalescent COVID-19. Here the CDR3 DNA reads TGTGCCAGCAGCTTCGGACTAGCATCCCCCTACGAGCAGTACTTC. Encoded protein: CASSFGLASPYEQYF.